The 19 T cell receptor beta chains presented below share a single source sample, sequenced in a study of OX40 agonist ivuxolimab in advanced cancers. Assay used: immunoSEQ multiplex PCR; TCRdb lists only in-frame clones, some missing. Counted here are about 72,000 clones, around 90% occurring once; the ten biggest clones make up about 5.5%. Sequences were derived from CD4+ or CD8+ T cells sorted from blood, sampled in a trial of the OX40 agonist ivuxolimab. The source is an adult with an advanced solid tumor such as melanoma, head and neck, liver or kidney cancer.

The chain recombines TRBV27 with TRBJ2-7, with D possibly TRBD2 on 5 matching bases. Germline V gene sequence: CDR1 MNHEY, CDR2 SMNVEV (reference sequence). CDR3 length: 11 residues. Trimming shortened V by 5 bases and J by 5 bases, and 7 bases separated the two germline ends. The CDR3 nucleotides read TGTGCCAGCAGTGCGAGGGACGAGCAGTACTTC. It codes for CASSARDEQYF.

This clone was observed a single time. The genes are TRBV28 and TRBJ2-1, with unresolved D. The germline gives CDR1 MDHEN, CDR2 SYDVKM. The CDR3 is made up of 14 amino acids. V was shortened by 5 bases and J by 5 bases, with 13 bases between the two germline ends. The CDR3 nucleotides read TGTGCCAGCAGTGGCAGGCTGCAGCACAATGAGCAGTTCTTC. Protein: CASSGRLQHNEQFF.

This sequence joins TRBV4-2 and TRBJ1-1; 8 bases agree with TRBD1. The V gene's germline CDR1 is LGHNA and CDR2 YNFKEQ. The trim removed 1 base at V and 1 base at J, leaving 2 bases unmatched. The CDR3 is 15 amino acids. The CDR3 loop is CASSQGGQENTEAFF. In DNA, the CDR3 is TGTGCCAGCAGCCAAGGGGGACAGGAGAACACTGAAGCTTTCTTT.

The genes are TRBV6-5 and TRBJ2-3; D is unresolved. Trimming stripped 2 bases from V and 11 bases from J, with 20 bases between. This CDR3 has 15 residues. Germline values: CDR1 MNHEY, CDR2 SVGAGI. For the CDR3, the DNA is TGTGCCAGCAGTTACGCCAGCACCCAGGTTTGGAGGCAGTATTTT. As protein: CASSYASTQVWRQYF.

The chain carries TRBV7-9 and TRBJ1-1; no firm D call. The germline V and J ends were trimmed by 5 bases and 1 base, with 11 bases remaining between them. This CDR3 is 14 amino acids long. Germline CDR1 reads SEHNR; CDR2 reads FQNEAQ (reference sequence). CDR3 DNA: TGTGCCAGCAGCCCAGTCCTATCGAACACTGAAGCTTTCTTT. It codes for CASSPVLSNTEAFF.

CDR3 amino acids: CASTPQDRSYEQYF. The CDR3 coding sequence is TGTGCCAGTACCCCCCAGGACAGATCCTACGAGCAGTACTTC. The rearrangement joins TRBV19 to TRBJ2-7; weak D call: TRBD1 (6 bases). The CDR3 consists of 14 residues. Germline CDR1 reads LNHDA; CDR2 reads SQIVND (reference sequence). Trimming shortened V by 7 bases and J by 1 base, and 14 bases separated the two germline ends.

The rearrangement uses TRBV27 and TRBJ1-1; D might be TRBD1 (5 bases). Deletions cut 2 bases from V and 1 base from J, with 17 bases between. Per the germline V gene, CDR1 is MNHEY and CDR2 is SMNVEV (reference sequence). The CDR3 extends over 17 amino acids. The CDR3 DNA follows: TGTGCCAGCAGTTTAGCAGGGCCGGAGAATTGGAACACTGAAGCTTTCTTT. Encoded protein: CASSLAGPENWNTEAFF.

The rearrangement uses TRBV11-2 and TRBJ2-1; D is possibly TRBD1 (6 bases). The V and J ends lost 5 bases and 2 bases respectively, with 10 bases between them. The CDR3 has 14 amino acids. Germline V CDR1 and CDR2: SGHAT, FQNNGV. The CDR3 sequence is CASSQTGTYNEQFF. The CDR3, as DNA: TGTGCCAGCAGCCAAACAGGGACCTACAATGAGCAGTTCTTC.

This chain connects TRBV19 to TRBJ1-2; unclear D gene. The germline V and J ends were trimmed by 0 bases and 4 bases, with 15 bases remaining between them. This CDR3 is built from 16 residues. Germline CDR1 is LNHDA and CDR2 is SQIVND (reference sequence). CDR3 bases: TGTGCCAGTAGTATAGATCTTTGGACCGCACTCTATGGCTACACCTTC. It codes for CASSIDLWTALYGYTF.

The chain uses TRBV27 and TRBJ1-1; TRBD1 might be the D (6 bases). The germline V gene has CDR1 MNHEY and CDR2 SMNVEV (reference sequence). This CDR3 comprises 14 residues. The V end was cut by 0 bases, the J end by 5 bases, with 10 bases between. Written as DNA, the CDR3 is TGTGCCAGCAGTTTATCTCAGGGGTGGACTGAAGCTTTCTTT. It yields the protein CASSLSQGWTEAFF.

Regarding this clone: This sample includes further DNA sequences coding for the same CDR3. The chain employs TRBV6-5 and TRBJ1-1; D is undetermined. Per germline, CDR1 MNHEY and CDR2 SVGAGI. This CDR3 has 12 amino acids. Trimming removed 2 bases at V and 3 bases at J, with 4 bases between. CDR3 bases: TGTGCCAGCAGTTACGGCGACACTGAAGCTTTCTTT. Its translation is CASSYGDTEAFF.

The chain couples TRBV19 to TRBJ1-1; unclear D gene. Trimming removed 0 bases from V and 2 bases from J, with 13 bases in between. The CDR3 length is 16 residues. The V gene's germline CDR1 is LNHDA and CDR2 SQIVND (reference sequence). The CDR3, as DNA: TGTGCCAGTAGTATAGAAGTAGGCGGTTTAAACACTGAAGCTTTCTTT. Translating it yields CASSIEVGGLNTEAFF.

Only one count was recorded for this clone. The J gene is TRBJ1-5, the V gene TRBV10-3; 7 bases map to TRBD1. CDR1 is ENHRY, CDR2 SYGVKD, per germline. CDR3 length: 15 amino acids. J gave up 2 bases and V 3 bases, and 4 bases lay outside the gene matches. In DNA form, the CDR3 reads TGTGCCATCAGTGACGCCACAGGGGGCAATCAGCCCCAGCATTTT. Translated: CAISDATGGNQPQHF.

The J gene is TRBJ2-2, the V gene TRBV5-1; possibly TRBD1 for D (6 bases). V shed 8 bases and J shed 3 bases, with 17 bases lying between them. The germline V gene has CDR1 SGHRS and CDR2 YFSETQ. The CDR3 runs to 15 residues. The CDR3: CASKWTDPDTGELFF. CDR3 in DNA: TGCGCCAGTAAGTGGACAGATCCCGACACCGGGGAGCTGTTTTTT.

This chain links TRBV15 with TRBJ2-1; D not certain. The CDR3 is 16 residues long. The V gene lost 3 bases and the J gene lost 0 bases, with 12 bases spanning the gap. Looked up from germline, CDR1 is LNHNV and CDR2 is YYDKDF (reference sequence). The CDR3 is CATSSEQTSSYNEQFF. The CDR3 DNA reads TGTGCCACCAGCAGCGAGCAAACGAGCTCCTACAATGAGCAGTTCTTC.

The V gene is TRBV10-3, the J gene TRBJ1-1; tentatively, D is TRBD1 (5 bases). The ends were cut back, 0 bases at V and 7 bases at J, with 12 bases in the middle. Germline CDR1 reads ENHRY; CDR2 reads SYGVKD. The CDR3 runs 14 residues. The CDR3 reads CAISESGGESEAFF. For the CDR3, the DNA is TGTGCCATCAGTGAGTCGGGGGGGGAAAGTGAAGCTTTCTTT.

This clone has just one count. The chain has TRBV2 and TRBJ2-5; D gene ambiguous. V lost 4 bases and J lost 1, with 10 bases in between. This CDR3 is built from 14 residues. Germline CDR1 is SNHLY and CDR2 is FYNNEI. The CDR3 here is CASSGVQAQETQYF. The CDR3 region has the DNA TGTGCCAGCAGTGGGGTTCAGGCCCAAGAGACCCAGTACTTC.

The chain recombines TRBV5-4 with TRBJ1-1, with 7 bases fitting TRBD1. From germline, CDR1 is SGHNT and CDR2 YYREEE (reference sequence). CDR3 length: 14 residues. V was clipped by 4 bases and J by 3 bases; unmatched bases: 6. The CDR3 sequence is CASSGGGRDTEAFF. The CDR3 bases are TGTGCCAGCAGCGGAGGGGGCAGGGACACTGAAGCTTTCTTT.

The rearrangement joins TRBV25-1 to TRBJ1-1; D is undetermined. V was shortened by 5 bases and J by 1 base, with 5 bases between the two germline ends. This CDR3 comprises 12 residues. CDR1 and CDR2 from the germline V gene are MGHDK and SYGVNS. Written as DNA, the CDR3 is TGTGCCAGCAGTACAAGGAACACTGAAGCTTTCTTT. Its translation: CASSTRNTEAFF.